Sequencing of this T cell receptor (beta chain) was carried out in a study of molecular identifiers for immune sequencing clone quantification. The CD8+CD4-CCR7+CD45RA+ phenotype defined the sorted naive CD8 T cells. Each CDR3 protein gets one entry after TCRdb re-called the PCR reads with MiXCR. This sample has some 97,000 distinct CDR3 sequences, with roughly 38% found just once. Germline V CDR1 and CDR2: MNHEY, SVGAGI. The CDR3 totals 13 residues. V was cut by 7 bases and J by 4 bases, with 13 bases left in between. The sequence came from a human donor in good health. Some libraries in this study had Jurkat cell RNA spiked in. What was sequenced was naive CD8+ T cells from blood, with Jurkat cell RNA spiked in. Stated subset: FACS-sorted CD8+CD4-CCR7+CD45RA+ naive T cells. The V and J genes are TRBV6-5 and TRBJ1-1, with D hard to call. CDR3 DNA sequence: TGTGCCAGCACCCTGTCCGGGAGCACTGAAGCTTTCTTT. Translating it yields CASTLSGSTEAFF.